The 16 T cell receptor beta chains in this list originate from one sample, sequenced in a study of somatic mutations in cytotoxic T cells in rheumatoid arthritis. Profiling relied on immunoSEQ multiplex PCR, and the TCRdb table lists in-frame clones only, not all of them. The profile shows 13,000 or so clones, around 68% of them singletons. The sequencing sample was made of CD8+ T cells sorted from blood. Source of these receptors: an adult with rheumatoid arthritis.

The chain uses TRBV7-6 and TRBJ2-2; 8 bases fit TRBD2. Germline V lookup: CDR1 SGHVS, CDR2 FNYEAQ. CDR3 length: 18 amino acids. V dropped 1 base and J dropped 7; count of bases not matched to a gene: 14. CDR3 region: CASSLDASGSFSGGELFF. In DNA, the CDR3 is TGTGCCAGCAGCTTAGACGCTAGCGGGTCATTTAGTGGCGGGGAGCTGTTTTTT.

The chain is built from TRBV2 and TRBJ1-2; no reliable D call. Germline V gives CDR1 SNHLY, CDR2 FYNNEI. Trimming stripped 7 bases from V and 0 bases from J, with 39 bases between. There are 23 residues in the CDR3. The CDR3 region is CASKLTNQTCGWADIISNYGYTF. In DNA form, the CDR3 reads TGTGCCAGCAAACTAACCAACCAGACCTGCGGGTGGGCAGATATAATTTCTAACTATGGCTACACCTTC.

The chain couples TRBV19 to TRBJ1-4; D gene unclear. The CDR3 contains 12 residues. Germline V gene lookup returns CDR1 LNHDA and CDR2 SQIVND (reference sequence). The V end lost 7 bases, the J end lost 6 bases, and 9 bases lay between the germline ends. This CDR3 reads CASTLDHEKLFF. DNA for the CDR3: TGTGCCAGTACCTTGGACCATGAAAAACTGTTTTTT.

The CDR3 region has the DNA TGCGCCAGCAGTGCGGGACAGGGATATCTGGAAAAACTGTTTTTT. It specifies CASSAGQGYLEKLFF. This chain joins TRBV10-2 and TRBJ1-4; 9 bases are shared with TRBD1. V lost 4 bases to trimming and J lost 8 bases; unmatched junction nucleotides: 8. This CDR3 is 15 amino acids long. The germline gives CDR1 WSHSY, CDR2 SAAADI.

This clone was counted once. The chain carries TRBV9 and TRBJ1-1; D is uncertain. Germline V gene data show CDR1 as SGDLS and CDR2 as YYNGEE. The germline V and J ends were trimmed by 3 bases and 5 bases, with 17 bases remaining between them. This CDR3 comprises 15 residues. CDR3 sequence reads: CASSAAPGFETEAFF. As DNA, the CDR3 is TGTGCCAGCAGCGCAGCGCCCGGGTTTGAAACTGAAGCTTTCTTT. Full variable domain (outside the CDR3, taken from reference TRBV9 and TRBJ1-1): DSGVTQTPKHLITATGQRVTLRCSPRSGDLSVYWYQQSLDQGLQFLIQYYNGEERAKGNILERFSAQQFPDLHSELNLSSLELGDSALYFCASSAAPGFETEAFFGQGTRLTVV.

This chain uses TRBV14 with TRBJ1-4; D is uncertain. The V gene's germline CDR1 is SGHDN and CDR2 FVKESK. There are 16 residues in the CDR3. The V end lost 0 bases, the J end lost 10 bases, and 18 bases lay between the germline ends. The CDR3 sequence is CASSQDLGLARGKLFF. The CDR3 DNA sequence: TGTGCCAGCAGCCAAGATCTGGGCCTGGCGCGTGGAAAACTGTTTTTT. The full variable domain, rest sourced from reference TRBV14 and TRBJ1-4, is EAGVTQFPSHSVIEKGQTVTLRCDPISGHDNLYWYRRVMGKEIKFLLHFVKESKQDESGMPNNRFLAERTGGTYSTLKVQPAELEDSGVYFCASSQDLGLARGKLFFGSGTQLSVL.

This chain links TRBV7-8 with TRBJ1-2; TRBD1 aligns across 7 bases. The CDR3 has 14 amino acids. Germline CDR1 reads SGHVS; CDR2 reads FQNEAQ. Unmatched junction bases numbered 2, after V lost 1 base and J lost 3 bases. For the CDR3, the DNA is TGTGCCAGCAGCTTAGGACAGGGCGACTATGGCTACACCTTC. Translated, it gives CASSLGQGDYGYTF.

The gene calls are TRBV19 and TRBJ2-6, with 8 bases lining up with TRBD1. Losses at the gene ends were 6 bases for V and 2 bases for J; bases not matched to a gene: 3. Germline V gene sequence: CDR1 LNHDA, CDR2 SQIVND (reference sequence). This CDR3 has 15 residues. As DNA, the CDR3 is TGTGCCAGTAGCCTGACAGGGGCTGGGGCCAACGTCCTGACTTTC. This sequence encodes CASSLTGAGANVLTF.

The chain couples TRBV5-6 to TRBJ2-5; a possible D gene is TRBD2 (6 bases). Trimming stripped 0 bases from V and 1 base from J, with 13 bases between. The CDR3 totals 16 residues. The V gene's germline CDR1 is SGHDT and CDR2 YYEEEE. The CDR3 nucleotides are TGTGCCAGCAGCTTGGGGGGCGGGGCAGCCCAAGAGACCCAGTACTTC. Its protein is CASSLGGGAAQETQYF.

This chain uses TRBV2 with TRBJ2-7; D unclear. Per germline, CDR1 SNHLY and CDR2 FYNNEI. The CDR3 runs to 13 residues. Trimming took 3 bases from V and 3 from J, leaving 9 bases between them. The CDR3 loop is CASSDLHNYEQYF. Here the CDR3 DNA reads TGTGCCAGCAGTGATTTACACAACTACGAGCAGTACTTC. The full variable domain, with the rest looked up from reference TRBV2 and TRBJ2-7, is EPEVTQTPSHQVTQMGQEVILRCVPISNHLYFYWYRQILGQKVEFLVSFYNNEISEKSEIFDDQFSVERPDGSNFTLKIRSTKLEDSAMYFCASSDLHNYEQYFGPGTRLTVT.

V is TRBV7-9 and J is TRBJ1-4; maybe TRBD1 (5 bases). Germline V gene data show CDR1 as SEHNR and CDR2 as FQNEAQ (reference sequence). The CDR3 is 14 amino acids. Trimming removed 5 bases from V and 7 bases from J, with 14 bases in between. CDR3 in DNA: TGTGCCAGCAGCCCACTGGACACCGGTGAAAAACTGTTTTTT. It specifies CASSPLDTGEKLFF.

This clone was counted only a few times. The rearrangement uses TRBV29-1 and TRBJ1-1; 7 positions agree with TRBD1. From germline, CDR1 is SQVTM and CDR2 ANQGSEA. The V gene end was trimmed by 4 bases and the J gene end by 3 bases; junction bases not matched to a gene: 17. The CDR3 has 17 amino acids. The CDR3, as DNA: TGCAGCGTTGGGGGGACGACAGGGAACGTTGGTGACACTGAAGCTTTCTTT. Amino acid sequence: CSVGGTTGNVGDTEAFF.

This chain links TRBV6-1 with TRBJ1-1; no definite D call. The CDR3 has 14 residues. Germline V gene sequence: CDR1 MNHNS, CDR2 SASEGT. V was clipped by 3 bases and J by 0 bases, with 8 bases between them. CDR3 DNA: TGTGCCAGCAGTGAGGAGGGAATGAACACTGAAGCTTTCTTT. Protein product: CASSEEGMNTEAFF.

The chain recombines TRBV30 with TRBJ1-2; D uncertain. The CDR3 spans 12 residues. Trimming took 4 bases from V and 8 from J, leaving 14 bases between them. Germline V gives CDR1 GTSNPN, CDR2 SVGIG (reference sequence). The CDR3 coding sequence is TGTGCCTGGAAAGACGGACGTAGCGGCTACACCTTC. Translating gives CAWKDGRSGYTF.

The rearrangement uses TRBV7-9 and TRBJ2-5, with D possibly TRBD1 on 6 matching bases. Trimming removed 1 base from V and 5 bases from J, with 14 bases in between. Germline CDR1 SEHNR, CDR2 FQNEAQ (reference sequence). The CDR3 has 15 amino acids. The CDR3 loop reads CASSLGGRGGETQYF. The CDR3 region has the DNA TGTGCCAGCAGCTTAGGAGGCAGGGGTGGTGAGACCCAGTACTTC. Complete variable domain (other parts from reference TRBV7-9 and TRBJ2-5): DTGVSQNPRHKITKRGQNVTFRCDPISEHNRLYWYRQTLGQGPEFLTYFQNEAQLEKSRLLSDRFSAERPKGSFSTLEIQRTEQGDSAMYLCASSLGGRGGETQYFGPGTRLLVL.

This chain's CDR3 is CASSWGTSGGDEQYF. CDR3 DNA: TGTGCCAGCAGTTGGGGGACTAGCGGGGGGGACGAGCAGTACTTC. The chain uses TRBV28 and TRBJ2-7; 16 bases fit TRBD2. V gave up 4 bases and J gave up 5 bases; unmatched junction bases: 2. The CDR3 sequence is 15 residues long. Germline V lookup: CDR1 MDHEN, CDR2 SYDVKM.